This T cell receptor beta chain derives from a study of beta chain features in type 1 diabetes. Study as a whole: The patient and healthy donor groups were comparable for age, gender and cell yields.

The entirety of the isolated RNA underwent reverse transcription, so expressed TCRB transcripts were sequenced. Sequencing used immunoSEQ multiplex PCR; TCRdb keeps in-frame clones, though not all of them. The data contain about 290,000 clones, around 7.8% of them singletons. Overall study findings and caveats: Type 1 diabetes patients showed fewer insertions and more deletions at VDJ junctions.

A word on this clone: Antigen specificity is unknown.

This clonotype was sampled from a woman between 18 and 30 years old in good health. Sequencing used central memory CD4+ T cells from blood.

CDR3 region: CASSQAGREEETQYF. CDR3 bases: TGTGCCAGCAGCCAAGCAGGCAGGGAGGAGGAGACCCAGTACTTC. The gene calls are TRBV4-2 and TRBJ2-5, with D possibly matching TRBD2 (6 bases). Germline V gene lookup returns CDR1 LGHNA and CDR2 YNFKEQ. The V end was cut by 1 base, the J end by 5 bases, with 14 bases between. CDR3 length: 15 amino acids.